Given below is one T cell receptor (beta chain) in context. This sample was taken from a study of cytomegalovirus exposure and HLA in healthy donors. Study in general: Some 85 million unique TCRs, all from HLA-typed donors, were included in an early release of the data.

V shed 5 bases and J 6 bases; nucleotides not matched to a gene: 12. The CDR3 is 15 residues long. From germline, CDR1 is SGHDT and CDR2 YYEEEE. PCR primers comprised 60 Vbeta and 13 Jbeta primers. Measured with immunoSEQ multiplex PCR; TCRdb has only the in-frame clones, and not every one. The sample carries around 150,000 clones, about four fifths recorded once. The sequenced sample consisted of PBMCs. The receptor comes from a male donor in good health and CMV-seropositive. V and J are TRBV5-6 and TRBJ2-7, with TRBD2 matching 9 bases. CDR3 coding DNA: TGTGCCAGCAGGGTTAGCGGGAGTTCAGTCTCCGAGCAGTACTTC. Translating it yields CASRVSGSSVSEQYF.